The subject of this entry is one T cell receptor beta chain. When the RNA was reverse transcribed, random hexamers were used with an input of about 0.5 to 1 ug. immunoSEQ multiplex PCR amplified TCR beta CDR3 across 54 Vbeta, 13 Jbeta. TCRdb called the immunoSEQ multiplex PCR reads again in MiXCR, with one record for every CDR3 protein. The top ten hold roughly 0.1% of the sample, which has approximately 160,000 distinct CDR3 sequences, under 95% seen once. These data originate in a study of CD8 T cells in Susac syndrome. In blood CD8+ and CD4+ T cells, TCR beta underwent sequencing. TEMRA cells were FACS-enriched and CD8+ and CD4+ T cells negatively isolated. CDR3 length: 12 amino acids. Losses at the gene ends were 8 bases for V and 8 bases for J; bases not matched to a gene: 6. Germline V gene data show CDR1 as SNHLY and CDR2 as FYNNEI.

Material: CD4+ T cells from PBMCs. V usage is TRBV2 and J usage is TRBJ1-2; TRBD1 matches at 9 bases. The sequence was collected from a human donor with multiple sclerosis. The CDR3 sequence: CASQQGAGGYTF. CDR3 nucleotide sequence: TGTGCCAGCCAACAGGGGGCCGGAGGCTACACCTTC.